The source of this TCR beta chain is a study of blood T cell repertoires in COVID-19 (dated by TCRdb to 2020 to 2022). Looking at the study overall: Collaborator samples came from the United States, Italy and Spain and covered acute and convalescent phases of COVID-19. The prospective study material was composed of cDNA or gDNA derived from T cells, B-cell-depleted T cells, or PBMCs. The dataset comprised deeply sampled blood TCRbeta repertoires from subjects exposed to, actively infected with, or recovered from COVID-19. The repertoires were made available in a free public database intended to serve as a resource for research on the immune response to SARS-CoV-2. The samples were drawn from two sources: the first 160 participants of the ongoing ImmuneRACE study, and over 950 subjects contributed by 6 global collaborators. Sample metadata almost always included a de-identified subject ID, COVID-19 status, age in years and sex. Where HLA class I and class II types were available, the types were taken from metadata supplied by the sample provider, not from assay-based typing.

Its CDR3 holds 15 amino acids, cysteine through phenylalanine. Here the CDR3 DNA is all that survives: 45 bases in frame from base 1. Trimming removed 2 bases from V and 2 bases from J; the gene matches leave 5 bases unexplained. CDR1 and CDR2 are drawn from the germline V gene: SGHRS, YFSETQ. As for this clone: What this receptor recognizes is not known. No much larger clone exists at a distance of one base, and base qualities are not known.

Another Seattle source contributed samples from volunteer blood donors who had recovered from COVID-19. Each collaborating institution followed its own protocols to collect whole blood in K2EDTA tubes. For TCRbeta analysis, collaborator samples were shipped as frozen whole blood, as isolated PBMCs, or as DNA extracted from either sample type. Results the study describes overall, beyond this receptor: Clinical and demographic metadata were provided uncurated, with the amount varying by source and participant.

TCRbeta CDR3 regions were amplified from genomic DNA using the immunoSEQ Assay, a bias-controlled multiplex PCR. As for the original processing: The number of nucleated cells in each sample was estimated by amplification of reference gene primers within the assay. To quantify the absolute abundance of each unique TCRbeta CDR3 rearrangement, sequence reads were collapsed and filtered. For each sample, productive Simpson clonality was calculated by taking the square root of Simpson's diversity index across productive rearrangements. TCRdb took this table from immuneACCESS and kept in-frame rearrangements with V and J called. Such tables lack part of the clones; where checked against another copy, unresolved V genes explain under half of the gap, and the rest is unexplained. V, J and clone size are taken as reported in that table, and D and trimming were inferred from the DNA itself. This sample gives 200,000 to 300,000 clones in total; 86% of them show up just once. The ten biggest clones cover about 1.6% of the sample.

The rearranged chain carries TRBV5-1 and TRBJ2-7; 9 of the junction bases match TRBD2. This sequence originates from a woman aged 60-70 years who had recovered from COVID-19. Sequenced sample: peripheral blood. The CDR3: CASSFPSGDPYEQYF. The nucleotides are TGCGCCAGCAGCTTTCCTAGCGGGGACCCCTACGAGCAGTACTTC. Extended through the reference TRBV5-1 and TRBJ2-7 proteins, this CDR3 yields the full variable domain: KAGVTQTPRYLIKTRGQQVTLSCSPISGHRSVSWYQQTPGQGLQFLFEYFSETQRNKGNFPGRFSGRQFSNSRSEMNVSTLELGDSALYLCASSFPSGDPYEQYFGPGTRLTVT.